This T cell receptor (beta chain) was found in a study of cytomegalovirus exposure and HLA in healthy donors (dated by TCRdb to 2017 to 2019). About the full investigation: In an earlier analysis of about 560 of the donors, 250 to 300 Gb of sequence data and 90 million to 120 million unique TCR beta sequences from about 180 million T cells were reported. To predict cytomegalovirus infection status, the study combined high-throughput TCR immunosequencing, statistical association of individual TCRs with disease status, and machine learning. Roughly five DR-DQ haplotypes were handled as single units for association and clustering, since linkage in the cohort was strong. Of the 300 to 400 genotyped donors, approximately 80% fell in the genetic ancestry cluster associated with self-reported Caucasian donors. Donor age, sex, ethnicity and CMV serostatus were compiled together with the repertoire data. The study was designed to test whether signatures of past pathogen exposure could be identified by cataloging public T cell receptors. In a later analysis, previously published TCR beta repertoires from about 640 donors were re-analyzed and high-resolution HLA genotyping was added so that TCR occurrence patterns could be studied. Across some 400 genotyped donors of the cohort, an average of about 240,000 unique TCR beta nucleotide sequences per donor were sequenced, and about a sixth of those sequences were non-productive. A later genetic analysis used genome-wide SNP genotypes for about 65% of the roughly 670 donors, treating that subset as a discovery cohort. An early release that covered 640 HLA-typed donors contained approximately 320 gigabases of sequencing data and 75 million to 100 million unique TCR sequences. HLA typing included class I and class II loci at four-digit resolution. Besides the first cohort of approximately 710 subjects, a separate validation cohort made up of 90 to 150 different subjects was used. The study used immunosequencing to profile the T cell repertoires of 670 or so subjects and linked those repertoires to cytomegalovirus serostatus. Typing coverage varied by locus: about 620-640 donors for A, B, C, DRB1 and DQB1; some 520 for DQA1; some 610 for DPA1; 450 to 480 for DPB1. Rather than using new phenotypic data, the later analysis identified candidate immune exposures from TCR beta sequences and from how often those sequences occurred across donors. In an earlier analysis of over 550 of the donors, high-throughput TCR beta sequencing was used to judge whether each TCR beta V gene segment behaved as functional or pseudogenic. Every discovery cohort repertoire had been produced on one sequencing platform.

A word on this clone: There is no known antigen for this receptor. The input lacks base qualities; no much larger clone sits a single base away.

CDR1 SGHNT and CDR2 YYREEE were looked up in the germline V gene (reference sequence). V ends up 0 bases short and J 6 bases short, with an unmatched junction base count of 5. CDR3 length: 14 amino acids, cysteine to phenylalanine. Only the CDR3 portion is preserved as DNA: 42 bases, with reading frame beginning at the first base. The cohort was made up of 650 to 700 healthy bone marrow donors. All cohort members were sampled while nominally healthy, although unrecorded immune exposures were likely present. The donor was CMV seronegative and belonged to the group of 350 or so seronegative cohort members. Each donor provided a peripheral blood sample, and peripheral blood mononuclear cells were used for TCR beta sequencing. Genomic DNA extraction from the blood cell samples was performed with the Qiagen DNeasy Blood Extraction Kit. Overall study results and their limits: When HLA alleles, especially DR and DQ, strongly co-occurred, TCR associations were difficult to assign to individual alleles. A later genetic analysis reported fewer N-insertions in productive TCRs among donors in an Asian-associated ancestry cluster than the approximately 670-donor mean. Correlated functional status among segregating V segments might be attributable to linkage disequilibrium, but an unknown experimental factor could not be ruled out. The classifier was reported to diagnose cytomegalovirus status with high specificity and sensitivity in both the original cohort and the validation cohort. CMV serostatus was the only immune exposure information available for the cohort. In the study, 150 to 200 TCR beta chains were listed as associated with cytomegalovirus. Because counts were too low, 15 to 20 rarely observed V segments, including chromosome 9 orphons, were left out of the earlier analysis of a few hundred of the donors. A cluster of highly shared sequence variants was judged likely to be a technical artifact of the sequencing pipeline. In a later analysis, HLA-associated TCR beta chains were found to be more clonally expanded and to have lower generation probabilities than equally common non-associated chains. Some IMGT-functional V segments, including TRBV6-2 and TRBV6-3, could not be told apart with the 87-base-pair reads, so those segments were excluded. Roughly uniform sequencing depth across donors was assumed in presence/absence analyses, although this assumption may not hold. Several of the top co-occurrence clusters appeared to be linked to parvovirus B19, influenza, CMV and Epstein-Barr virus, according to a later analysis. Because some donors lacked HLA typing at each locus, the association tests relied only on the typed subset. An earlier analysis of approximately 600 of the donors showed that most TCR beta V segments appeared in productive rearrangements either about 87% or about 30% of the time, which broadly matched IMGT annotations. Most TCR sequences were observed very rarely across donors, whereas some public TCRs were present in many individuals. In a later analysis, TCR association rates were found to vary across HLA loci, with the most associated TCRs seen for DRB1 alleles and the fewest for HLA-C alleles. A later genetic analysis associated a missense DCLRE1C variant with V-gene and J-gene trimming of TCR beta chains, and an independent cohort replicated the association. At a false discovery rate of 0.05, a later analysis linked some 17,000 TCR beta sequences to specific HLA alleles. In vitro tests confirmed that three of the cytomegalovirus-associated TCR beta chains recognize cytomegalovirus antigens. The cohort was sequenced for TCR beta chains only, and without alpha or paired-chain data the features that could be detected were limited. The authors suggested that the approach could potentially be generalized to other disease states and immunological phenotypes. In a later analysis, most CMV-associated TCR beta chains were found to appear HLA-restricted, with HLA associations seemingly driven largely by CMV exposure. A further reported finding was that TCR beta sequences accurately predicted the HLA-A and HLA-B alleles for most subjects in the first cohort.

The library was built by means of the immunoSEQ multiplex PCR assay. A mixture of 60 forward primers for TCR Vbeta segments and 13 reverse primers for TCR Jbeta segments was used in the multiplex PCR. Amplification of the CDR3 region of rearranged TCR beta genes was performed with a multiplex PCR assay on genomic DNA. On the Illumina HiSeq System, the amplified TCR beta libraries were sequenced as 87-base-pair reads. From the authors' description of their analysis: A later analysis counted tens of millions of unique TCR beta chains across the 650 to 700 repertoires, and some 11 million of these chains were shared by at least two donors. Raw reads were error-corrected and collapsed into unique sequences by a nearest-neighbor algorithm in which closely related sequences were merged to remove PCR and sequencing errors. V, D and J gene segments were assigned by aligning CDR3 sequences to IMGT reference sequences. For a sequence to be retained, a match of at least six nucleotides was required to both a V gene segment and a J gene segment. A rearrangement counted as productive if the CDR3 had no stop codons and remained in frame with V and J, and every other rearrangement counted as non-productive. Following IMGT convention, CDR3 was defined as the stretch from the second conserved V-encoded cysteine up to the conserved J-encoded phenylalanine. In an earlier analysis of more than 550 of the donors, sequences lacking an unambiguous match to a single V gene segment were excluded. In an earlier analysis of around 600 of the donors, V segments were called functional above 56.7% productive rearrangements and were called segregating when the between-donor standard deviation exceeded 5%. A statistical classification framework was developed to diagnose cytomegalovirus status using the catalog of TCR beta chain sequences. A later analysis assigned V and J genes by comparing TCR nucleotide sequences with IMGT/GENE-DB human TR gene sequences. In a later analysis, CDR3 sequences and most-parsimonious VDJ recombination scenarios were assigned using the TCRdist pipeline. In a later analysis, every TCR beta chain was defined by the combination of its CDR3 amino acid sequence and its V-gene family, and reads without a unique V-gene family were dropped. In a later analysis, several hundred highly shared, low-generation-probability nucleotide sequences were removed to address suspected cross-contamination and a sequencing artifact. In a later analysis, a clonal expansion index for each public chain was calculated from normalized within-repertoire ranks of inferred template counts. In a later analysis, generation probabilities were computed using a VDJ recombination model fitted to out-of-frame rearrangements, and the results were checked against IGoR. In a later analysis, TCR-TCR, TCR-HLA and TCR-CMV co-occurrence was scored with hypergeometric tests, and a repertoire-size bias correction was applied to TCR pairs. In a later analysis, false discovery rates were estimated by permuting HLA or CMV assignments 20 times. In a later analysis, co-occurring TCRs were grouped using DBSCAN, and TCRdist sequence similarity was added for clustering within HLA-allele-positive subsets. Co-occurrence clustering excluded repertoires with fewer than 30,000 or more than 120,000 public chains, plus five with anomalous nucleotide sharing. TCRdb limited this immuneACCESS table to in-frame rearrangements with V and J called. A share of clones is missing; checked studies link under half to unresolved V genes, and the rest is unexplained. V and J calls and clone size are as listed in that table; D and trimming were resolved from the DNA. The table for this sample lists about 190,000 clones; 81% of them were counted only once. In total, the top ten clones hold approximately 2% of the sample.

Material: PBMCs. The chain employs TRBV5-4 and TRBJ1-1, with 7 bases in between that match TRBD1. This receptor was identified in a man younger than 35 in good health and CMV-seronegative. The CDR3 sequence is CASSLEGQRAEAFF. In nucleotides, the sequence is TGTGCCAGCAGCTTGGAGGGACAGAGGGCTGAAGCTTTCTTT.